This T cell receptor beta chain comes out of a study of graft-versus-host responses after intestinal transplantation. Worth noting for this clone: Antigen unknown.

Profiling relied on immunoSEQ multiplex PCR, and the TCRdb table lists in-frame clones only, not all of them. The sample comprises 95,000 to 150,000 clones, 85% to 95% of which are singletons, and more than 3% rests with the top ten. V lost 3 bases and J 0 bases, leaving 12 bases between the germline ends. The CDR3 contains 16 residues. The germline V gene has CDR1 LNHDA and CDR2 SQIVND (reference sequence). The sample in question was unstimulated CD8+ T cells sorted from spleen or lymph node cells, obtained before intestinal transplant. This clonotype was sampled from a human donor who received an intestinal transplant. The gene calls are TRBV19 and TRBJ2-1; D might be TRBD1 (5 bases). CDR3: CASSMWGGSSYNEQFF. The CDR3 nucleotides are TGTGCCAGTAGTATGTGGGGCGGATCCTCCTACAATGAGCAGTTCTTC.